The 14 T cell receptor beta chains in this list originate from one sample, sequenced in a study of technical replicates of blood from several donors listed by TCRdb under 2017. The library was generated by the immunoSEQ multiplex PCR assay. TCRdb mirrors the immuneACCESS table, restricted to in-frame sequences. Some clones are absent from its copies; in checked studies, under half trace to an unresolved V gene, and the reason for the others is unknown. This sample comprises fewer than 65,000 clones, about 83% of them detected only once. The top ten hold about 5.5% of the sample. The sequenced sample consisted of PBMCs. These receptor sequences come from a human donor in good health. Some clones in this sample may be carry-over from other donors' samples.

By frequency in the sample, this clone is medium-sized. The same CDR3 also results from other DNA sequences found in this sample. The chain combines TRBV5-1 with TRBJ2-1, with TRBD2 as a possible D gene (6 bases). CDR1 and CDR2 from the germline V gene are SGHRS and YFSETQ. The CDR3 is made up of 14 amino acids. Trimming pared 0 bases from V and 4 bases from J, leaving 8 bases between. CDR3 protein: CASSLGGGYNEQFF. The CDR3 region has the DNA TGCGCCAGCAGCTTGGGGGGAGGATACAATGAGCAGTTCTTC.

This clone was recorded only once. CDR3 loop: CASSLFLGGGETQYF. CDR3 DNA sequence: TGTGCCAGCAGTTTATTTCTGGGTGGGGGGGAGACCCAGTACTTC. The chain recombines TRBV27 with TRBJ2-5; perhaps TRBD2 as D (6 bases). CDR3 length: 15 residues. With 1 base removed from V and 5 bases from J, the gap between germline ends came to 14 bases. The germline gives CDR1 MNHEY, CDR2 SMNVEV (reference sequence).

The chain carries TRBV5-6 and TRBJ1-1; no firm D call. The CDR3 runs to 13 residues. Germline lookup yields CDR1 SGHDT and CDR2 YYEEEE. The V gene lost 2 bases and the J gene lost 1 base, with 6 bases spanning the gap. The DNA for the CDR3 is TGTGCCAGCAGCTTACTGAAGAACACTGAAGCTTTCTTT. Encoded protein: CASSLLKNTEAFF.

The J gene is TRBJ2-3, the V gene TRBV7-2, with TRBD2 matching 10 bases. V lost 5 bases to trimming and J lost 2 bases; unmatched junction nucleotides: 4. There are 15 residues in the CDR3. The V gene's germline CDR1 is SGHTA and CDR2 FQGNSA. In DNA, the CDR3 is TGTGCCAGCAGCGTTAGCGGGGGGCCCACAGATACGCAGTATTTT. Translated: CASSVSGGPTDTQYF.

The rearrangement links TRBV7-8 to TRBJ1-2; a weak D match, TRBD1 (5 bases). Germline lookup yields CDR1 SGHVS and CDR2 FQNEAQ. V was shortened by 5 bases and J by 5 bases, with 18 bases between the two germline ends. The CDR3 length is 15 residues. This CDR3 reads CASSHLKGPGYGYTF. The DNA of the CDR3 is TGTGCCAGCAGCCATCTAAAGGGGCCCGGGTATGGCTACACCTTC.

The rearrangement links TRBV7-9 to TRBJ2-5; 10 bases fit TRBD1. The CDR3 totals 16 residues. Germline V lookup: CDR1 SEHNR, CDR2 FQNEAQ (reference sequence). Trimming cost V 5 bases and J 2 bases; bases outside gene matches: 8. CDR3 coding DNA: TGTGCCAGCAGCCTTACCCCGGGACAGGGGCAAGAGACCCAGTACTTC. It translates to CASSLTPGQGQETQYF.

The chain has TRBV10-2 and TRBJ2-7; 12 positions match TRBD1. Trimming took 0 bases from V and 3 from J; bases not matched to a gene: 3. The CDR3 runs 16 residues. Germline CDR1 is WSHSY and CDR2 is SAAADI. This CDR3 is CASSESGTGGLYEQYF. CDR3 nucleotide sequence: TGCGCCAGCAGTGAGTCTGGGACAGGGGGCCTCTACGAGCAGTACTTC.

This chain joins TRBV27 and TRBJ2-2, with no clear D. The CDR3 is 15 residues long. Germline-derived CDR1 and CDR2 are MNHEY and SMNVEV (reference sequence). Trimming shortened V by 3 bases and J by 0 bases, and 8 bases separated the two germline ends. CDR3 bases: TGTGCCAGCAGTTTCTACCTCGCGAACACCGGGGAGCTGTTTTTT. Translating it yields CASSFYLANTGELFF.

This rearrangement joins TRBV27 to TRBJ2-7; D is possibly TRBD2 (7 bases). Germline V CDR1 and CDR2: MNHEY, SMNVEV (reference sequence). This CDR3 is 14 amino acids long. The V and J ends lost 6 bases and 4 bases respectively, with 16 bases between them. The CDR3 DNA sequence: TGTGCCAGCAGCCCCGGGGGGAGGGGGTACGAGCAGTACTTC. Its protein product is CASSPGGRGYEQYF.

The chain couples TRBV7-2 to TRBJ2-1, with 12 bases that match TRBD2. The germline V gene encodes CDR1 SGHTA and CDR2 FQGNSA. The V and J ends lost 5 bases and 4 bases, in that order; junction bases with no gene match: 6. CDR3 length: 16 residues. The CDR3 protein is CASSGGTSGRYNEQFF. The DNA for the CDR3 is TGTGCCAGCAGCGGTGGGACTAGCGGGCGATACAATGAGCAGTTCTTC.

The chain is built from TRBV7-2 and TRBJ2-5; D might be TRBD2 (5 bases). CDR3 length: 16 amino acids. The germline CDR1 and CDR2 sequences are SGHTA and FQGNSA. V was shortened by 1 base and J by 5 bases, with 17 bases between the two germline ends. The CDR3 protein is CASSLGVDWRTETQYF. The CDR3 coding sequence is TGTGCCAGCAGCTTAGGGGTAGACTGGCGGACTGAGACCCAGTACTTC.

In its sample, this clone was seen once. This chain joins TRBV7-9 and TRBJ2-7; 11 nucleotides align to TRBD1. The CDR3 extends over 14 amino acids. CDR1 and CDR2 (germline): SEHNR, FQNEAQ (reference sequence). V was clipped by 5 bases and J by 6 bases; unmatched bases: 6. The CDR3 loop reads CASSHRDRGGEQYF. CDR3 nucleotide sequence: TGTGCCAGCAGCCACCGGGACAGGGGGGGCGAGCAGTACTTC.

The chain couples TRBV30 to TRBJ2-7, with 9 bases fitting TRBD1. The germline CDR1 and CDR2 sequences are GTSNPN and SVGIG (reference sequence). J was trimmed by 1 base and V by 4 bases; bases with no gene match: 11. The CDR3 sequence is 16 residues long. Here the CDR3 reads CAWTHVGTGRSYEQYF. The DNA of the CDR3 is TGTGCCTGGACACATGTGGGGACAGGGCGTTCCTACGAGCAGTACTTC.

J is TRBJ1-1 and V is TRBV6-4; D call uncertain. This CDR3 is built from 13 residues. Trimming cost V 4 bases and J 2 bases, with 8 bases left between them. Germline lookup yields CDR1 MRHNA and CDR2 SNTAGT. The CDR3 DNA reads TGTGCCAGCAGTGTCGGGTCAAACACTGAAGCTTTCTTT. This sequence encodes CASSVGSNTEAFF.